The rows below give T cell receptor beta chains drawn from one sample of a study of blood T cell repertoires in COVID-19. Assay used: immunoSEQ multiplex PCR; TCRdb lists only in-frame clones, some missing. Of 87,000 or so clones in the sample, about 83% were seen once. Sequenced: peripheral blood. The receptors were gathered from a woman in her 70s with acute or convalescent COVID-19. Both conserved end residues are part of each CDR3. Each record gives: V gene, D gene, clone size, J gene, CDR3 protein, CDR3 DNA. D genes are given only for firm matches. Clone size is stated in some rows and not others, as once, few, many or a class when expanded.

V gene: TRBV6-5; D gene: .; clone size: .; J gene: TRBJ2-1; CDR3 protein: CASSFSDTNNEQFF; CDR3 DNA: TGTGCCAGCAGTTTCTCGGACACAAACAATGAGCAGTTCTTC
V gene: TRBV6-5; D gene: .; clone size: .; J gene: TRBJ1-1; CDR3 protein: CASSSATISNTEAFF; CDR3 DNA: TGTGCCAGCAGTTCGGCGACAATTTCGAACACTGAAGCTTTCTTT
V gene: TRBV6-5; D gene: .; clone size: .; J gene: TRBJ1-2; CDR3 protein: CASSPLNYGYTF; CDR3 DNA: TGTGCCAGCAGTCCCCTAAACTATGGCTACACCTTC
V gene: TRBV11-2; D gene: TRBD1; clone size: .; J gene: TRBJ1-2; CDR3 protein: CASSLRTGRTNYGYTF; CDR3 DNA: TGTGCCAGCAGCTTAAGGACAGGGCGTACTAACTATGGCTACACCTTC
V gene: TRBV5-8; D gene: .; clone size: .; J gene: TRBJ1-5; CDR3 protein: CASSFPRGYNQPQHF; CDR3 DNA: TGTGCCAGCAGCTTTCCCCGAGGATACAATCAGCCCCAGCATTTT
V gene: TRBV15; D gene: .; clone size: .; J gene: TRBJ1-1; CDR3 protein: CATSREQWNTEAFF; CDR3 DNA: TGTGCCACCAGCAGAGAACAGTGGAACACTGAAGCTTTCTTT
V gene: TRBV30; D gene: .; clone size: few; J gene: TRBJ1-6; CDR3 protein: CAWSTPTGPNSPLHF; CDR3 DNA: TGTGCCTGGAGTACTCCGACAGGCCCCAATTCACCCCTCCACTTT
V gene: TRBV28; D gene: TRBD1; clone size: .; J gene: TRBJ1-1; CDR3 protein: CASSPGTGITEAFF; CDR3 DNA: TGTGCCAGCAGCCCCGGGACAGGGATTACTGAAGCTTTCTTT
V gene: TRBV30; D gene: .; clone size: .; J gene: TRBJ1-2; CDR3 protein: CAWIKGYYGYTF; CDR3 DNA: TGTGCCTGGATCAAGGGGTACTATGGCTACACCTTC
V gene: TRBV5-6; D gene: TRBD1; clone size: .; J gene: TRBJ1-5; CDR3 protein: CASSLGDRAGGNQPQHF; CDR3 DNA: TGTGCCAGCAGCTTGGGGGACAGGGCTGGAGGCAATCAGCCCCAGCATTTT
V gene: TRBV20-1; D gene: TRBD1; clone size: .; J gene: TRBJ1-5; CDR3 protein: CSATLQGSQHF; CDR3 DNA: TGCAGTGCTACATTACAGGGGTCCCAGCATTTT
V gene: TRBV1; D gene: .; clone size: .; J gene: TRBJ1-4; CDR3 protein: CSPLGGTANEKLFF; CDR3 DNA: TGCAGCCCCCTCGGGGGGACGGCTAATGAAAAACTGTTTTTT
V gene: TRBV5-1; D gene: .; clone size: .; J gene: TRBJ2-1; CDR3 protein: CASSLSSAYNEQFF; CDR3 DNA: TGCGCCAGCAGCTTATCTAGCGCCTACAATGAGCAGTTCTTC
V gene: TRBV7-3; D gene: .; clone size: .; J gene: TRBJ2-2; CDR3 protein: CASSLYGRGNSGELFF; CDR3 DNA: TGTGCCAGCAGCCTATACGGGCGAGGGAACTCCGGGGAGCTGTTTTTT
V gene: TRBV19; D gene: .; clone size: .; J gene: TRBJ2-7; CDR3 protein: CASSISGSNEQYF; CDR3 DNA: TGTGCCAGTAGTATATCGGGAAGCAACGAGCAGTACTTC